This T cell receptor (beta chain) was found in a study of blood T cell repertoires in COVID-19. The overall study: Researchers got acute and convalescent COVID-19 samples from the United States, Italy and Spain. T cells, B-cell-depleted T cells, or PBMCs provided the cDNA or gDNA that served as material.

The authors' processing: Amplifying reference gene primers gave estimates of nucleated cell counts. Assay used: immunoSEQ multiplex PCR; TCRdb lists only in-frame clones, some missing. V, J and clone size were drawn from that table, and D and trimming were deduced from the DNA. The sample consists of 55,000 to 80,000 clones, roughly 88% of them appearing once. The CDR3 is made up of 14 amino acids. Germline CDR1 is LNHDA and CDR2 is SQIVND (reference sequence). The J segment lost 7 bases and the V segment lost 4 bases, leaving 8 bases of the junction unmatched. This clonotype was sampled from a human donor in a cohort sampled during active COVID-19. The chain employs TRBV19 and TRBJ2-7, with TRBD1 matching over 9 bases. Sequenced sample: peripheral blood. CDR3 protein: CASSTGTGIWEQYF. CDR3 sequence (DNA): TGTGCCAGTAGTACCGGGACAGGGATTTGGGAGCAGTACTTC.